These T cell receptor beta chains were read from a single sample in a study of T cells after yellow fever vaccination. TCRdb recomputed calls from the 5' RACE reads with MiXCR, one row per CDR3 protein. The data contain fewer than 350,000 distinct CDR3 sequences, 8.5% to 9% of them singletons. The sequencing used PBMCs, collected on the day of the first yellow fever vaccination. The receptors shown here come from a man aged 18-30 years who received the YFV17D yellow fever vaccine. CDR3s include the opening cysteine and the closing phenylalanine or tryptophan. D genes are given only for firm matches. The size of a clone is reported for some rows only, either as once, few or many, or as a class for expanded clones.

14	TRBD1	few	TRBV28	TRBJ1-2	TGTGCCAGCAGCCTCAGGACAGGGATCTATGGCTACACCTTC	CASSLRTGIYGYTF
15	TRBD1	many	TRBV5-1	TRBJ1-2	TGCGCCAGCAGCTTGGGGGAACAGGGGTTCTATGGCTACACCTTC	CASSLGEQGFYGYTF
21	.	many	TRBV5-1	TRBJ1-4	TGCGCCAGCAGCCCCGGGCGGAGGGGGGCCCTAGCCAACGCAACTAATGAAAAACTGTTTTTT	CASSPGRRGALANATNEKLFF
18	.	.	TRBV6-2/TRBV6-3	TRBJ1-5	TGTGCCAGCAGTTACGGGGTCCGAGGGGTCTCGGGCAATCAGCCCCAGCATTTT	CASSYGVRGVSGNQPQHF
13	TRBD2	few	TRBV7-6	TRBJ2-3	TGTGCCAGCAGTGGACTAGCATTGGATACGCAGTATTTT	CASSGLALDTQYF
14	.	.	TRBV19	TRBJ1-2	TGTGCCAGTAGAAGGGGCCAGGGGCCCTATGGCTACACCTTC	CASRRGQGPYGYTF
15	.	.	TRBV3-1	TRBJ1-2	TGTGCCACCAGCCAAGGATTCGTACCGGCATGGGGCTACACCTTC	CATSQGFVPAWGYTF
14	TRBD1	many	TRBV12-3/TRBV12-4	TRBJ1-1	TGTGCCAGCACCTTCACAGGGGGGAACACTGAAGCTTTCTTT	CASTFTGGNTEAFF
14	.	many	TRBV7-8	TRBJ1-1	TGTGCCAGCAGCCAAACAGAGGAGGACACTGAAGCTTTCTTT	CASSQTEEDTEAFF
13	TRBD1	few	TRBV15	TRBJ1-5	TGTGCCACCAGTCAGGGGGTAAATCAGCCCCAGCATTTT	CATSQGVNQPQHF
16	TRBD1	few	TRBV20-1	TRBJ1-4	TGCAGTGCTAGAGATTGGAGACAGGGAGGCTTGGAAAAACTGTTTTTT	CSARDWRQGGLEKLFF
15	TRBD1	.	TRBV7-2	TRBJ1-1	TGTGCCAGCAGCTTCCAGACAGGGCCGGGCACTGAAGCTTTCTTT	CASSFQTGPGTEAFF
14	TRBD1	few	TRBV10-3	TRBJ2-7	TGTGCCATCAGACCTGACAGGGGTTACGACGAGCAGTACTTC	CAIRPDRGYDEQYF
15	.	few	TRBV13	TRBJ2-6	TGTGCCAGCAGCTTAGAGCCCCCTGGGGCCAACGTCCTGACTTTC	CASSLEPPGANVLTF
13	.	few	TRBV7-9	TRBJ2-1	TGTGCCAGCAGCTTAGAGGTCCTTGGGGAGCAGTTCTTC	CASSLEVLGEQFF
14	TRBD1	.	TRBV7-2	TRBJ1-1	TGTGCCAGCAGCCCCAGACAGGGGGAAACTGAAGCTTTCTTT	CASSPRQGETEAFF
14	.	.	TRBV6-1	TRBJ1-4	TGTGCCAGCAGTCCAGCGGGGCCTAATGAAAAACTGTTTTTT	CASSPAGPNEKLFF
18	TRBD1	.	TRBV5-1	TRBJ2-2	TGCGCCAGCAGCTTGGTAGGGACAGGGACTACGAACACCGGGGAGCTGTTTTTT	CASSLVGTGTTNTGELFF
15	.	many	TRBV15	TRBJ2-1	TGTGCCACCAGCAGATCCAATAGGGGGGGGAATGAGCAGTTCTTC	CATSRSNRGGNEQFF
15	TRBD2	few	TRBV28	TRBJ2-5	TGTGCCAGCAGTTTACTAGCGGGGGCCCACGAGACCCAGTACTTC	CASSLLAGAHETQYF
12	.	many	TRBV7-9	TRBJ2-7	TGTGCCAGCAGTGACGGTGCCTACGAGCAGTACTTC	CASSDGAYEQYF
15	.	few	TRBV7-2	TRBJ2-5	TGTGCCAGCAGTCCCTGGGGGACAAACCAAGAGACCCAGTACTTC	CASSPWGTNQETQYF